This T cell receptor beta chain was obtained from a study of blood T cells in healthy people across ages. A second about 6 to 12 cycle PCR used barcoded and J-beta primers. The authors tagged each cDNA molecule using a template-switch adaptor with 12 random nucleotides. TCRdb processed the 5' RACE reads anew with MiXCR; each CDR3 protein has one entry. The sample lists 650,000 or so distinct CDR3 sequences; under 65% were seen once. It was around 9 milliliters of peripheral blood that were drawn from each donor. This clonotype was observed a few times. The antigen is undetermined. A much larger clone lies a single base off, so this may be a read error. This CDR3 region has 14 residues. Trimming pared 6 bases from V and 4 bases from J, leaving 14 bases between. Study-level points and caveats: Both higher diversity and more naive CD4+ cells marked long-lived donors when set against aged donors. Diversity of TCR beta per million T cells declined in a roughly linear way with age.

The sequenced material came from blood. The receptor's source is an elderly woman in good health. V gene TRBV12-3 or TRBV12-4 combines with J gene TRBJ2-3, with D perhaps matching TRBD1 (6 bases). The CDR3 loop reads CASSRTGRADTQYF. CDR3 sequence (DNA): TGTGCCAGCAGCCGCACAGGGAGAGCAGATACGCAGTATTTT.